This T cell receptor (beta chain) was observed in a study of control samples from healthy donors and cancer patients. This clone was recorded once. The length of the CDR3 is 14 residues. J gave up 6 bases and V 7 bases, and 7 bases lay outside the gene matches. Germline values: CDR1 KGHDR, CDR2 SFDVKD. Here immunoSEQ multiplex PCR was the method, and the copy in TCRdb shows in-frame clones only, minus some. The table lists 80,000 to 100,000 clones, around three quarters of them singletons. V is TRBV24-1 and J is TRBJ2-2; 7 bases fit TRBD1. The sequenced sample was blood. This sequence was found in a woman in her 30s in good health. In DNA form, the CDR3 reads TGTGCCACCAGAGCCAGAACAGGGGCCGGGGAGCTGTTTTTT. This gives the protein CATRARTGAGELFF.